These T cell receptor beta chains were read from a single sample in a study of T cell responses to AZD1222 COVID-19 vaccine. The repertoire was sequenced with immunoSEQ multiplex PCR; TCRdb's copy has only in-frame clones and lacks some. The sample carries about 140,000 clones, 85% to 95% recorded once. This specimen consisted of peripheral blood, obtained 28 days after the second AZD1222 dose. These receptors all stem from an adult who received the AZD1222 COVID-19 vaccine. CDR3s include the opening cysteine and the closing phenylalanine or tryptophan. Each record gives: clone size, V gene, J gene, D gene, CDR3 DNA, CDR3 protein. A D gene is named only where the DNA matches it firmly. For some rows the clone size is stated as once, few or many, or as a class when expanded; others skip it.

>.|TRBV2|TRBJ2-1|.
TGTGCCAGCAGTGAAGCGGTCGTAGGGGAGCAGTTCTTC
CASSEAVVGEQFF
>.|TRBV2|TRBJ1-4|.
TGTGCTTTGCAGGGGTCCAGATCGGAAAAACTGTTTTTT
CALQGSRSEKLFF
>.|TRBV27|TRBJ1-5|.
TGTGCCAGCAGTCCGAGTGGGGGCTGGGAACAGCCCCAGCATTTT
CASSPSGGWEQPQHF
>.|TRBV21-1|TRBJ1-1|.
TGTGCCAGCAGCGCCGGAGTGAACACTGAAGCTTTCTTT
CASSAGVNTEAFF
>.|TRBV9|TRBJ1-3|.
TGTGCCAGCAGCTCAAGAGGCAGGGGTTCAGGAAACACCATATATTTT
CASSSRGRGSGNTIYF
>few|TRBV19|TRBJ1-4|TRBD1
TGTGCCAGTAGTATAGATTCTTTACAGACCGGGACAGGGATCTCAACTAATGAAAAACTGTTTTTT
CASSIDSLQTGTGISTNEKLFF
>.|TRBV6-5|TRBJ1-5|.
TGTGCCAGCAGCATCCGGGACGCGGTCCAGCCCCAGCATTTT
CASSIRDAVQPQHF
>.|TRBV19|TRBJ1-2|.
TGTGCCAGTAGGGGGGCCTCTCGGAGGGGCTATGGCTACACCTTC
CASRGASRRGYGYTF
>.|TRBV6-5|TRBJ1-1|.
TGTGCCAGCAGTTACTCGTTTGACGCGAGCACTGAAGCTTTCTTT
CASSYSFDASTEAFF
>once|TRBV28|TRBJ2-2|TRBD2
TGTGCCAGCAGCTCCCTAGCGGGAGTGAAGGACACCGGGGAGCTGTTTTTT
CASSSLAGVKDTGELFF
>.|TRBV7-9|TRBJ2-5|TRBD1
TGTGCCAGCAGCTTGCGACAGGGGAGAGAGACCCAGTACTTC
CASSLRQGRETQYF
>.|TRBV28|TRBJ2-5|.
TGTGCCAGCGGATCCCCGGGGAAAGAGACCCAGTACTTC
CASGSPGKETQYF
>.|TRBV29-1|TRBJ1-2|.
TGCAGCGTTGAAGAAATTCAAGGGGGAAACTATGGCTACACCTTC
CSVEEIQGGNYGYTF
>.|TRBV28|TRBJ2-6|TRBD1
TGTGCCAGCAGTCGGGGACAGCTCTCTGGGGCCAACGTCCTGACTTTC
CASSRGQLSGANVLTF
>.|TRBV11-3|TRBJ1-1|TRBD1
TGTGCCAGCAGCTTAGGACAGGGCACTGAAGCTTTCTTT
CASSLGQGTEAFF
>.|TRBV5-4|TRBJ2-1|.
TGTGCTTCAGCGTCGGCGCCCTACAATGAGCAGTTCTTC
CASASAPYNEQFF
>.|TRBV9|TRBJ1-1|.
TGTGCCAGCAGCGGAGGGGCAGCCCCTGAAGCTTTCTTT
CASSGGAAPEAFF
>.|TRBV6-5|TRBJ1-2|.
TGTGCCACGCAGGGGACGGGGTTCTATGGCTACACCTTC
CATQGTGFYGYTF
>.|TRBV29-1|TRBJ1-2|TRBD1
TGCAGCGTTTTGACAGGGGGGTCGGGCTACTATGGCTACACCTTC
CSVLTGGSGYYGYTF
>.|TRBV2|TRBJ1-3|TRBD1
TGTGCCAGCAGTGAAGAGAACAGGGGTGGAAACACCATATATTTT
CASSEENRGGNTIYF
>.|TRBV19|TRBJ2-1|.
TGTGCCAGTACCAAAGGTGGGGGTCTGAATGAGCAGTTCTTC
CASTKGGGLNEQFF
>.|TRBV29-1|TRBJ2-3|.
TGCAGCGTTGATAGCGGAGATACGCAGTATTTT
CSVDSGDTQYF
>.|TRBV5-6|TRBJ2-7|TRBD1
TGTGCCAGCAGCCCCGACAGGGAAGGGGGCTACGAGCAGTACTTC
CASSPDREGGYEQYF
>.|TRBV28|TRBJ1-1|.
TGTGCCAGCAGTGTAACTCCCCGCGGGAACACTGAAGCTTTCTTT
CASSVTPRGNTEAFF
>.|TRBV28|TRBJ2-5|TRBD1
TGTGCCAGCTCCGGACAGGGGAAAGAGACCCAGTACTTC
CASSGQGKETQYF
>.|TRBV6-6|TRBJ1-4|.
TGTGCCAGCAGGAAATGGAGGGGGAGTGAAAAACTGTTTTTT
CASRKWRGSEKLFF